This TCR beta chain was retrieved from a study of identical twins. The donor group consisted entirely of healthy Caucasians. The CDR3 sequence is 15 residues long. CDR1 is SEHNR, CDR2 FQNEAQ, per germline (reference sequence). V lost 5 bases and J 0 bases, leaving 13 bases between the germline ends. Template switching added a universal primer site, and cDNA bore unique molecular identifiers. One entry per CDR3 protein, called by TCRdb with MiXCR from the 5' RACE reads. The table shows approximately 680,000 distinct CDR3 sequences, with roughly 7.1% occurring only once. Study observations and caveats: Possibly, invariant MAIT and iNKT cells partly confounded zero-insertion analyses. Cross-sectional statistical analysis was relied on for the conclusions, without the same donors being followed.

To note about this clonotype: Antigen specificity is unknown.

These data were also reused for a study on yellow fever vaccine responses in identical twins.

This TCR was sampled from a woman in her late teens or twenties in good health. The sample was PBMCs. The chain carries TRBV7-9 and TRBJ2-5; possible D gene TRBD2, 5 bases. The CDR3 DNA sequence: TGTGCCAGCAGCCCCCAATCGGGGTACCAAGAGACCCAGTACTTC. This encodes CASSPQSGYQETQYF. Filled out from reference TRBV7-9 and TRBJ2-5, the complete variable domain reads DTGVSQNPRHKITKRGQNVTFRCDPISEHNRLYWYRQTLGQGPEFLTYFQNEAQLEKSRLLSDRFSAERPKGSFSTLEIQRTEQGDSAMYLCASSPQSGYQETQYFGPGTRLLVL.